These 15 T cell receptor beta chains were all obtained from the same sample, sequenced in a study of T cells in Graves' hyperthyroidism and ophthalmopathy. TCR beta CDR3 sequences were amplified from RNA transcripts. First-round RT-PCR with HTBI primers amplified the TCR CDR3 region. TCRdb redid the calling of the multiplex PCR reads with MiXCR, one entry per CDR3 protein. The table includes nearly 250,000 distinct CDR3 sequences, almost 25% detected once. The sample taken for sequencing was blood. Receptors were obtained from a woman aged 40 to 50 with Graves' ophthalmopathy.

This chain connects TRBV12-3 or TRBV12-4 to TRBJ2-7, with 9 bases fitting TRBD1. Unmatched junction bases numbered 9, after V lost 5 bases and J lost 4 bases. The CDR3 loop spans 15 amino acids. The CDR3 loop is CASSRTGTGFYEQYF. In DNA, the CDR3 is TGTGCCAGCAGTAGAACCGGGACAGGGTTTTACGAGCAGTACTTC.

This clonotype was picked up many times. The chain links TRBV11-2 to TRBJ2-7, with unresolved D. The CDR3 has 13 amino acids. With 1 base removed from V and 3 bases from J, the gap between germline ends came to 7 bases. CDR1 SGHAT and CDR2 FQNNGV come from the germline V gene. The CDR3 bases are TGTGCCAGCAGCTTAGGGTTCTACTACGAGCAGTACTTC. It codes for CASSLGFYYEQYF.

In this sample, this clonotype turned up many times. The CDR3 spells CASSLGTGYRGMTSGANVLTF. CDR3 sequence (DNA): TGTGCCAGCAGCCTAGGTACAGGGTACAGGGGGATGACATCTGGGGCCAACGTCCTGACTTTC. The chain is built from TRBV25-1 and TRBJ2-6; 8 positions match TRBD1. Trimming removed 6 bases from V and 1 base from J; junction bases left unmatched: 20. The CDR3 totals 21 residues. Germline CDR1 is MGHDK and CDR2 is SYGVNS.

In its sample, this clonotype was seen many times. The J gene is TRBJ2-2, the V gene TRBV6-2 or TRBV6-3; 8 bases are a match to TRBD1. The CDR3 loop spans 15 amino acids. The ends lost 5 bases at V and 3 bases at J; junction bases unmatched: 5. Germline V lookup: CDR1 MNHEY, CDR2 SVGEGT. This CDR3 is CASSLDRVYTGELFF. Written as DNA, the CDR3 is TGTGCCAGCAGTCTGGACAGGGTCTACACCGGGGAGCTGTTTTTT.

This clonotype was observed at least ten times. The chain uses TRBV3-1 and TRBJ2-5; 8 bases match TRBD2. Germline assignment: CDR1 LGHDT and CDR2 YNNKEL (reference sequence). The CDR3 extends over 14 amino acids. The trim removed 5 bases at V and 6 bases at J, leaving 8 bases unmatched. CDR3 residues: CASSTQAGEQTQYF. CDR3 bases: TGTGCCAGCAGCACCCAAGCGGGAGAACAGACCCAGTACTTC.

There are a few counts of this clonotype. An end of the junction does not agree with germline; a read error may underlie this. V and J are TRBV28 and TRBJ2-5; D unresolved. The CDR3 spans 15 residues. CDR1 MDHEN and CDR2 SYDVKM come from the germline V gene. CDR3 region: CASSFQRGMQETLYF. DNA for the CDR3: TGTGCCAGCAGTTTTCAACGTGGAATGCAAGAGACCCTGTACTTC.

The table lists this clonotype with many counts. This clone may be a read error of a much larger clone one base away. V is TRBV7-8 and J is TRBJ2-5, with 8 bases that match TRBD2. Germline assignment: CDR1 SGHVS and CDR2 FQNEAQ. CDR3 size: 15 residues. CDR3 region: CASKKPGTSEETRYF. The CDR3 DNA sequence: TGTGCCAGCAAGAAGCCAGGGACTAGTGAAGAGACCCGGTACTTC.

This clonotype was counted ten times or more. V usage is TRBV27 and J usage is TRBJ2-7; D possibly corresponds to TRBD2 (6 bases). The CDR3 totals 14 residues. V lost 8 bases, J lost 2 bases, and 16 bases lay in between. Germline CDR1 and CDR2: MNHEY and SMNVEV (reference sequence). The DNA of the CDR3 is TGTGCCAGCTCCCTACGTAGCGGTCCCTACGAGCAGTACTTC. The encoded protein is CASSLRSGPYEQYF.

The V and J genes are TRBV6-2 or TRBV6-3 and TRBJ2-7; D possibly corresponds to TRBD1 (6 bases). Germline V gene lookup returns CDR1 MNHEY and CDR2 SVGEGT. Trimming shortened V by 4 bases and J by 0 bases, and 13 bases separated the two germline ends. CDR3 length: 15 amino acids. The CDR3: CASSFSDRSSYEQYF. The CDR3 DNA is TGTGCCAGCAGTTTCTCGGACAGAAGCTCCTACGAGCAGTACTTC.

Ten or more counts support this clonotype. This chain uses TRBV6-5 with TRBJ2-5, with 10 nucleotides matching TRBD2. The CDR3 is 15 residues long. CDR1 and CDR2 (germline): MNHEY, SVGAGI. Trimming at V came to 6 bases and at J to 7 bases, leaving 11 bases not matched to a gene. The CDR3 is CASSPLAGEGGTQYF. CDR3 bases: TGTGCCAGCAGCCCTCTAGCGGGAGAGGGAGGGACCCAGTACTTC.

CDR3 in DNA: TGTGCCAGCAGTGAAGTTACCGGACAGCCCCAGCATTTT. It translates to CASSEVTGQPQHF. This chain links TRBV6-1 with TRBJ1-5; D uncertain. V lost 1 base to trimming and J lost 7 bases, with 8 bases between them. The CDR3 runs to 13 residues. The germline V gene encodes CDR1 MNHNS and CDR2 SASEGT.

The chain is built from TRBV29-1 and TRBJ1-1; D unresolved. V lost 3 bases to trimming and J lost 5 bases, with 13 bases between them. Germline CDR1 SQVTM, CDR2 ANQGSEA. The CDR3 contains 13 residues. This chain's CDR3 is CSVDRPLGTEAFF. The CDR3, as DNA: TGCAGCGTTGATAGACCTTTGGGAACTGAAGCTTTCTTT.

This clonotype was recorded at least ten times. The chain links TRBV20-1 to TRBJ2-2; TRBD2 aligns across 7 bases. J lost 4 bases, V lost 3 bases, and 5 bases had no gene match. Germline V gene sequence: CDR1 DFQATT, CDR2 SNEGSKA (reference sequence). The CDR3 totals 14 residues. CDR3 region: CSASVGGSTGELFF. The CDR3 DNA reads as TGCAGTGCTAGTGTGGGAGGGAGCACCGGGGAGCTGTTTTTT.

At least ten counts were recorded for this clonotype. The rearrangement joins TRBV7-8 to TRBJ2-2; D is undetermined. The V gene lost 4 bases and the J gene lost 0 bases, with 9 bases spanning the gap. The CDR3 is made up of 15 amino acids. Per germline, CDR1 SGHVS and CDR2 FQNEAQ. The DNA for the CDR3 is TGTGCCAGCAGCTCTATCATCGCGAACACCGGGGAGCTGTTTTTT. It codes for CASSSIIANTGELFF.

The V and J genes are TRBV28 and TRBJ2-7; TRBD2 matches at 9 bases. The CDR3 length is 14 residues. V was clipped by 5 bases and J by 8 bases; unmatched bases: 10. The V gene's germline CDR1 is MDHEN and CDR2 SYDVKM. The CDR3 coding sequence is TGTGCCAGCAGTGATTTGGCTAGCGGGACGAAGCAGTACTTC. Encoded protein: CASSDLASGTKQYF.